This T cell receptor (beta chain) was obtained from a study of identical twins. This clonotype occurred many times. TCRdb called the 5' RACE reads again in MiXCR, with one record for every CDR3 protein. The sample holds 1.5 million to 2 million distinct CDR3 sequences, about 30% seen once. The TCR sequence derives from a newborn girl in good health. The sample was cord blood.

CDR3 nucleotide sequence: TGTGCCAGCCGTCCTTATAATTCACCCCTCCACTTT. It translates to CASRPYNSPLHF. The rearrangement joins TRBV7-2 to TRBJ1-6; the D is unclear. Between the trimmed V and J ends, which lost 8 bases and 4 bases, there was a span of 6 bases. Looked up from germline, CDR1 is SGHTA and CDR2 is FQGNSA. The CDR3 totals 12 residues.